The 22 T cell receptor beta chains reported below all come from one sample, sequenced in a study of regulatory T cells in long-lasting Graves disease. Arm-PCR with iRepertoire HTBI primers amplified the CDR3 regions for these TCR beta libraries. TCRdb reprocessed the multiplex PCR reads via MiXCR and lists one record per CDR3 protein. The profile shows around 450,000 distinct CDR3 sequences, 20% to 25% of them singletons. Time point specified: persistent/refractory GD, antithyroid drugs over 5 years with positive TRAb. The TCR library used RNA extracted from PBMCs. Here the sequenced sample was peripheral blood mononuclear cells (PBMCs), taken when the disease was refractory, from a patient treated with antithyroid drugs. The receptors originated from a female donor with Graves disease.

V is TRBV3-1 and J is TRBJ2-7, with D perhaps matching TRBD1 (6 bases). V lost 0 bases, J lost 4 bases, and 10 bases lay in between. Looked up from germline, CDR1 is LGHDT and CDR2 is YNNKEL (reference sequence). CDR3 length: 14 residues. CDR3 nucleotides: TGTGCCAGCAGCCAAGAATTCAGGGGTTACGAGCAGTACTTC. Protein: CASSQEFRGYEQYF.

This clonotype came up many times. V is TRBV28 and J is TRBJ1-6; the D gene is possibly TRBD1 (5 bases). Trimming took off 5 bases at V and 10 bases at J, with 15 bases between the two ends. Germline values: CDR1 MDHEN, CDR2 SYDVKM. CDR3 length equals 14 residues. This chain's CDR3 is CASSTQGLGSPLHF. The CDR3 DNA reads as TGTGCCAGCAGTACCCAGGGATTAGGGTCACCCCTCCACTTT. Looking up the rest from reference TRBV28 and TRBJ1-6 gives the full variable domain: DVKVTQSSRYLVKRTGEKVFLECVQDMDHENMFWYRQDPGLGLRLIYFSYDVKMKEKGDIPEGYSVSREKKERFSLILESASTNQTSMYLCASSTQGLGSPLHFGNGTRLTVT.

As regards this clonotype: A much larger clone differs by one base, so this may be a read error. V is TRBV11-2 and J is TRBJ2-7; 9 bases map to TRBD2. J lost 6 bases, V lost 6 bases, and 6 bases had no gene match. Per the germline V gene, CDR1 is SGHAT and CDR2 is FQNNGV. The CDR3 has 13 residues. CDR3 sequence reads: CASRGLARREQYF. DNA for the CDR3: TGTGCCAGCAGAGGACTAGCGAGGCGCGAGCAGTACTTC.

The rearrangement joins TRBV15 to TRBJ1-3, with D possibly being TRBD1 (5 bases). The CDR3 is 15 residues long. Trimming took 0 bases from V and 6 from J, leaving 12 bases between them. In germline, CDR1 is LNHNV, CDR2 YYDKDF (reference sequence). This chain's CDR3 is CATSRDRARENTIYF. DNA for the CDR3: TGTGCCACCAGCAGAGATCGCGCCAGGGAAAACACCATATATTTT.

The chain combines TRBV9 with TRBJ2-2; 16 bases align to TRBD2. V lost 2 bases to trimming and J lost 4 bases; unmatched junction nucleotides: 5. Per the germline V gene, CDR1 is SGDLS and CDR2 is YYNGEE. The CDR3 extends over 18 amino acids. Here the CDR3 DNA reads TGTGCCAGCAGCGTCCCGGGACTAGCGGGAGGGGGCACCGGGGAGCTGTTTTTT. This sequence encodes CASSVPGLAGGGTGELFF.

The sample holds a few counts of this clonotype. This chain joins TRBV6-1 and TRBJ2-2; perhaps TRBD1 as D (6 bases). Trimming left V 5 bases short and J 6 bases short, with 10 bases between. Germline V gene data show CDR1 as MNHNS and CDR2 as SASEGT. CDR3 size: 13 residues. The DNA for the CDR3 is TGTGCCAGCAGTAACAGGGTCCCCGGGGAGCTGTTTTTT. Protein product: CASSNRVPGELFF.

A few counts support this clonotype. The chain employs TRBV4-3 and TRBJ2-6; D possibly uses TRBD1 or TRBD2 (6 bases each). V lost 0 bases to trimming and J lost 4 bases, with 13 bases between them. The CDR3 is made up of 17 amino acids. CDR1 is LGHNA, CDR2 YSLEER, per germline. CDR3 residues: CASSQEGGTYGANVLTF. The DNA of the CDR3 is TGCGCCAGCAGCCAAGAGGGGGGCACATACGGGGCCAACGTCCTGACTTTC.

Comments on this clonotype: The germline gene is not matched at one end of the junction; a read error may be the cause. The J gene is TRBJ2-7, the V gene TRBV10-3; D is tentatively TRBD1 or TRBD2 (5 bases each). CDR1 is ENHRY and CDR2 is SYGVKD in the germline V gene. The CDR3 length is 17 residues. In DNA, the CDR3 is TGTACCATCAGTGAGAGGGGATCCTCAGGGCTTTCCTATGAGCAGTACTTC. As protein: CTISERGSSGLSYEQYF.

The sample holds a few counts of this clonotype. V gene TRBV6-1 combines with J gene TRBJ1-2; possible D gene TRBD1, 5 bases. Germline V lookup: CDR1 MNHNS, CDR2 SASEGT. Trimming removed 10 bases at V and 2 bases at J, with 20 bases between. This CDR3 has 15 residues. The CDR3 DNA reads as TGTGCCACCACACAGGTCGGCGGAGCAAACTATGGCTACACCTTC. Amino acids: CATTQVGGANYGYTF.

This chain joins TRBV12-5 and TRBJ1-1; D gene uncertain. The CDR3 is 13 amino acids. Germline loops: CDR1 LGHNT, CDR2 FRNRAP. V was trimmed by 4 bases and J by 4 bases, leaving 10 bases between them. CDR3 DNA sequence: TGTGCTAGTGGTTGGGCGGGAACCACTGAAGCTTTCTTT. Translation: CASGWAGTTEAFF.

This CDR3 is CSAQHPWGLGLANYGYTF. The CDR3 nucleotides read TGCAGTGCTCAACACCCCTGGGGGCTGGGATTAGCTAACTATGGCTACACCTTC. This chain connects TRBV20-1 to TRBJ1-2; a weak D match, TRBD1 (6 bases). The V gene's germline CDR1 is DFQATT and CDR2 SNEGSKA (reference sequence). The CDR3 runs 18 residues. Trimming took 5 bases from V and 0 from J, leaving 25 bases between them.

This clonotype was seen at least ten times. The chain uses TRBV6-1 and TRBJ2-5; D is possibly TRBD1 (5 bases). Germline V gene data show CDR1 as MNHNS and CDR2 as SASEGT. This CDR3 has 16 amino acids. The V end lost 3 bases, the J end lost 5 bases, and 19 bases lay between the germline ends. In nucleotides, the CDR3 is TGTGCCAGCAGTGAGACACGGACCCCAGGGCGGGAGACCCAGTACTTC. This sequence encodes CASSETRTPGRETQYF.

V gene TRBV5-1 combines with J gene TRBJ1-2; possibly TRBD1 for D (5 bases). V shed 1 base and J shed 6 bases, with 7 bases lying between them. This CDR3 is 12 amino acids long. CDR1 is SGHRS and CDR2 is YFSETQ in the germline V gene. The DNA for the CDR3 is TGCGCCAGCAGCTTGCCGGGGCATGGCTACACCTTC. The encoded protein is CASSLPGHGYTF.

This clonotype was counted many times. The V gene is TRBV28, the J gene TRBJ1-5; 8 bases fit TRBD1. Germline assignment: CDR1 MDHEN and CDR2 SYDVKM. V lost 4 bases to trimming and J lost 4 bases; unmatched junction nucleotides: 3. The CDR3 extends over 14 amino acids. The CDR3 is CASSSTGANQPQHF. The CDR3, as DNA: TGTGCCAGCAGTTCGACAGGGGCGAATCAGCCCCAGCATTTT.

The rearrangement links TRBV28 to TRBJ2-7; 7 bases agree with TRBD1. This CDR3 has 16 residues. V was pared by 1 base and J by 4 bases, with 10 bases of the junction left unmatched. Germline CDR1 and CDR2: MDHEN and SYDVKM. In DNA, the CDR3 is TGTGCCAGCAGTTTATCCCTCCGGACAGGAAGGTACGAGCAGTACTTC. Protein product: CASSLSLRTGRYEQYF.

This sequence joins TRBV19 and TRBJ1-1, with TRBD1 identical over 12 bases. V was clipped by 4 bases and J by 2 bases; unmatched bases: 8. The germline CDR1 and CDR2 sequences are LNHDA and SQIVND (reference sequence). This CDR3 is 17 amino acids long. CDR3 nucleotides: TGTGCCAGTAGTAGAGGATCGGGGACAGGGGGCAACACTGAAGCTTTCTTT. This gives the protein CASSRGSGTGGNTEAFF.

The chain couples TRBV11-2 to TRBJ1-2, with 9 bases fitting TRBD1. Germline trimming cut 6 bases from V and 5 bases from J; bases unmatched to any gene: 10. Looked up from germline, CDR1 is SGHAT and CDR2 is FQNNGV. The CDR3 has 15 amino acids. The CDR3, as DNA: TGTGCCAGCAGTCTACAGGGGGCGCAGGGATATGGCTACACCTTC. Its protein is CASSLQGAQGYGYTF.

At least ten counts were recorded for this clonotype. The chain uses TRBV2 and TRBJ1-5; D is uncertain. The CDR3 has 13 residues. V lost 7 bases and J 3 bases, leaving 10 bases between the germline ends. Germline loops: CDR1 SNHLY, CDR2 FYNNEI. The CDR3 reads CASKNSDNQPQHF. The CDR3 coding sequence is TGTGCCAGCAAAAACAGTGACAATCAGCCCCAGCATTTT.

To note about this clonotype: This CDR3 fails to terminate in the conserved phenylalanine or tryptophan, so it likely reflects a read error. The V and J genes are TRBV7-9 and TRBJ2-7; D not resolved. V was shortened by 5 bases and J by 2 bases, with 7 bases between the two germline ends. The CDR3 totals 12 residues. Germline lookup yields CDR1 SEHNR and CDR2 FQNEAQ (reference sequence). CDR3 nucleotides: TGTGCCAGCAGCCGTTCCCCCTACGAGCAGTACCTC. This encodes CASSRSPYEQYL.

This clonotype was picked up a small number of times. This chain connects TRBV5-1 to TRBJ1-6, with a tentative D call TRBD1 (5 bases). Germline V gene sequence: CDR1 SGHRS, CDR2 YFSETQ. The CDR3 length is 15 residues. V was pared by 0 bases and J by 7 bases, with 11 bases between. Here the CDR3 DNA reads TGCGCCAGCAGCTTGGTAGACAGAGGAAATTCACCCCTCCACTTT. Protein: CASSLVDRGNSPLHF.

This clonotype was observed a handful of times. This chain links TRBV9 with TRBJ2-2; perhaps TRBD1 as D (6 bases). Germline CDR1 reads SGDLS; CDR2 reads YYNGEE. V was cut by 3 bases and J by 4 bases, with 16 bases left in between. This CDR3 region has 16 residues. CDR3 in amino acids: CASSGTAIDGTGELFF. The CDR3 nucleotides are TGTGCCAGCAGCGGGACAGCCATCGATGGCACCGGGGAGCTGTTTTTT.

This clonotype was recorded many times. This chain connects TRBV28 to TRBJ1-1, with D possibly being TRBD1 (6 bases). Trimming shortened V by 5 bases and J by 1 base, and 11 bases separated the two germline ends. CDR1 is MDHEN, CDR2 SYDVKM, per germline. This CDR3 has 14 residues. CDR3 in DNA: TGTGCCAGCAGTATAACAGGGAAGAACACTGAAGCTTTCTTT. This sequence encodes CASSITGKNTEAFF.